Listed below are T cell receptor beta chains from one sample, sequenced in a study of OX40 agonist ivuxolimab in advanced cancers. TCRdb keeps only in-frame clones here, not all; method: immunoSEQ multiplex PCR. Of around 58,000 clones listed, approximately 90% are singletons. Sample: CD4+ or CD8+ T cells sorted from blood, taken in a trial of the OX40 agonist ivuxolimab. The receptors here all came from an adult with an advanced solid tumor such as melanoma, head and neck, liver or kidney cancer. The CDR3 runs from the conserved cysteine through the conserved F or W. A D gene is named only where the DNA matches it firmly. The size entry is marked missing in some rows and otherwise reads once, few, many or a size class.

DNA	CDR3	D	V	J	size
TGTGCCAGCAGTGCCCCGACAGTAGCCAAAAACATTCAGTACTTC	CASSAPTVAKNIQYF	NA	TRBV28	TRBJ2-4	NA
TGTGCCAGCAAAACGGGGGGCAACACCGGGGAGCTGTTTTTT	CASKTGGNTGELFF	NA	TRBV5-5	TRBJ2-2	NA
TGCGCCAGCAGCTTCGGGGGACCCTCTAACTATGGCTACACCTTC	CASSFGGPSNYGYTF	NA	TRBV5-1	TRBJ1-2	NA
TGTGCCAGCAGCTTAAGATTACAGGGGGCCCGTGGGGCCAACGTCCTGACTTTC	CASSLRLQGARGANVLTF	TRBD1	TRBV7-3	TRBJ2-6	once
TGTGCCAGCAGCACCCAGGCTAGCGGGAGGGAGACCCAGTACTTC	CASSTQASGRETQYF	TRBD2	TRBV7-9	TRBJ2-5	NA
TGTGCCAGCAGCTTACGGGGGCAAGAGACCCAGTACTTC	CASSLRGQETQYF	NA	TRBV7-2	TRBJ2-5	NA
TGTGCCAGTGCGGGATCTGGAGATACGCAGTATTTT	CASAGSGDTQYF	NA	TRBV19	TRBJ2-3	NA
TGCGCCAGCACCGCGGGACAGACTCTCTCCTACGAGCAGTACTTC	CASTAGQTLSYEQYF	NA	TRBV5-1	TRBJ2-7	NA
TGCAGTGCTAGGGGGGACTACGAGCAGTACTTC	CSARGDYEQYF	NA	TRBV20-1	TRBJ2-7	once
TGTGCCAGCAGTCCCCGGGACGGGTCGAACACTGAAGCTTTCTTT	CASSPRDGSNTEAFF	NA	TRBV6-5	TRBJ1-1	NA
TGTGCCATCAGTGAGCCTCTTGGCACTGAAGCTTTCTTT	CAISEPLGTEAFF	NA	TRBV10-3	TRBJ1-1	NA
TGCAGCGTTGAAGGGGGGACCTACAATGAGCAGTTCTTC	CSVEGGTYNEQFF	NA	TRBV29-1	TRBJ2-1	NA
TGTGCCAGCAGCTTGGAAACAGGTATCACTGAAGCTTTCTTT	CASSLETGITEAFF	NA	TRBV5-4	TRBJ1-1	NA
TGTGCCAGCAGCCCCCGACAGGGGGACTTTGGGGCCAACGTCCTGACTTTC	CASSPRQGDFGANVLTF	TRBD1	TRBV7-3	TRBJ2-6	NA
TGTGCCAGCGGGGGCTGGGGTGGGGCGAACACCGGGGAGCTGTTTTTT	CASGGWGGANTGELFF	NA	TRBV28	TRBJ2-2	NA
TGTGCCAGCAGTTTATGGTTACAGGGGCACCGGGGGGGCTACACCTTC	CASSLWLQGHRGGYTF	TRBD1	TRBV28	TRBJ1-2	NA
TGTGCCAGCAGCCAAGCCCTGGTAGGGGGGGAACAGTACTTC	CASSQALVGGEQYF	NA	TRBV14	TRBJ2-4	NA
TGTGCCAGCAGCGCAGACGGAAGCCGGGGCTACACCTTC	CASSADGSRGYTF	NA	TRBV2	TRBJ1-2	NA
TGTGCCAGCAGCTTACAGATCCGGGGAGGGGAGCTGTTTTTT	CASSLQIRGGELFF	NA	TRBV7-6	TRBJ2-2	few
TGTGCCAGCAGCTCTCAGACAATTGAGCAGTTCTTC	CASSSQTIEQFF	NA	TRBV11-2	TRBJ2-1	NA
TGTGCCAGTAGTCGGACGGATAGCAATCAGCCCCAGCATTTT	CASSRTDSNQPQHF	NA	TRBV19	TRBJ1-5	NA
TGTGCCAGCAGCCGTGGGGACACTGAAGCTTTCTTT	CASSRGDTEAFF	NA	TRBV6-6	TRBJ1-1	NA
TGCAGCGACACCTCACAGGGGCTAGCTTTCTTT	CSDTSQGLAFF	TRBD1	TRBV29-1	TRBJ1-1	NA
TGTGCCAGCAGCAACAGAGGGCTAGCGGACACAGATACGCAGTATTTT	CASSNRGLADTDTQYF	TRBD2	TRBV11-2	TRBJ2-3	NA
TGTGCTAGCAGGAGGGACAGGGAATTTAAGTACTTC	CASRRDREFKYF	TRBD1	TRBV6-1	TRBJ2-7	NA
TGCAGCGTTGAGACCCCCGGGACTAGCGGGAGTTTGACAGATACGCAGTATTTT	CSVETPGTSGSLTDTQYF	TRBD2	TRBV29-1	TRBJ2-3	NA
TGTGCCAGCACGGGGCCAATCTCTGGGGCCAACGTCCTGACTTTC	CASTGPISGANVLTF	NA	TRBV2	TRBJ2-6	NA
TGTGCCAGCAGCTTATTGGCGGGACGGCGCGATGAGCAGTTCTTC	CASSLLAGRRDEQFF	NA	TRBV11-1	TRBJ2-1	once
TGTGCCATCAGTGAGTCAGGGGGTAGAGGCAATCAGCCCCAGCATTTT	CAISESGGRGNQPQHF	NA	TRBV10-3	TRBJ1-5	NA
TGCGCCAGCAGCTTTGGCGGGGAGGAGACCCAGTACTTC	CASSFGGEETQYF	NA	TRBV5-1	TRBJ2-5	NA
TGTGCCAGCTCCACTAGCGGGGGGGCGGTAGGAGAGACCCAGTACTTC	CASSTSGGAVGETQYF	TRBD2	TRBV5-4	TRBJ2-5	NA
TGTGCCAGCAGCTTAACTGGGACAGGGCGGGAAAAACTGTTTTTT	CASSLTGTGREKLFF	TRBD1	TRBV7-3	TRBJ1-4	few
TGTGCCAGCAGGGCAAGCGGGAGGGCATTTGAAGAGACCCAGTACTTC	CASRASGRAFEETQYF	TRBD2	TRBV6-4	TRBJ2-5	NA
TGTGCCAGCCTAGGAGAAGGAATGGAGACCCAGTACTTC	CASLGEGMETQYF	NA	TRBV28	TRBJ2-5	NA
TGTGCCAGCAGTGATTGGGACAGGGGTGCTACGCAGTATTTT	CASSDWDRGATQYF	TRBD1	TRBV6-1	TRBJ2-3	NA
TGTGCCAGCAGCTTAGGGCAGGGGAGGGAACTGTTTTTT	CASSLGQGRELFF	NA	TRBV11-2	TRBJ1-4	NA
TGTGCCAGCAGTGTAGCCGGGGCCAACACCGGGGAGCTGTTTTTT	CASSVAGANTGELFF	NA	TRBV2	TRBJ2-2	NA
TGCAGTGCTCTAGATTATACTGAAGCTTTCTTT	CSALDYTEAFF	NA	TRBV20-1	TRBJ1-1	NA
TGTGCCTGGAGTGTACAAGCGGGGGGAGGAGAGACCCAGTACTTC	CAWSVQAGGGETQYF	TRBD2	TRBV30	TRBJ2-5	NA
TGTGCCTGGAGTGTTGGTGGCTCTGGGGCCAACGTCCTGACTTTC	CAWSVGGSGANVLTF	NA	TRBV30	TRBJ2-6	NA
TGTGCCAGCAGCGGTAGGTGGGGTTCAGATGAAAAACTGTTTTTT	CASSGRWGSDEKLFF	NA	TRBV9	TRBJ1-4	NA
TGCGCCAGCAGCCAAGGTCGAGAGCGGGGAAACACCATATATTTT	CASSQGRERGNTIYF	NA	TRBV4-1	TRBJ1-3	once
TGTGCCAGCAGTTTATTACAGGAGAACTATGGCTACACCTTC	CASSLLQENYGYTF	NA	TRBV28	TRBJ1-2	NA
TGTGCCAGCAGCCCCATTCAAGGGAGCAATCAGCCCCAGCATTTT	CASSPIQGSNQPQHF	NA	TRBV7-8	TRBJ1-5	NA
TGCGCCAGCAGCTTAGCAGCAGGCTATTCACCCCTCCACTTT	CASSLAAGYSPLHF	NA	TRBV5-1	TRBJ1-6	NA
TGTGCCAGCAGCTTGGGAGGGGGCAATCAGCCCCAGCATTTT	CASSLGGGNQPQHF	NA	TRBV5-4	TRBJ1-5	NA